This TCR beta chain derives from a study of neurological immune-mediated disorders (dated by TCRdb to the late 2010s). About the full investigation: Among the roughly 34 multiple sclerosis patients, relapsing-remitting MS accounted for around 30 and secondary progressive MS accounted for 3. The approximately 96 TCR-beta libraries covered PBMC samples along with longitudinal samples, technical triplicates, and paired sorted CD4+ and CD8+ T-cell subsets. The cohort was made up of 68 subjects, consisting of around 15 HAM/TSP patients, around 35 multiple sclerosis patients and 20 or so healthy controls. Peripheral blood TCR-beta repertoires from patients with HTLV-I-associated myelopathy (HAM/TSP), patients with multiple sclerosis, and healthy controls were compared in the study using UMI-based sequencing.

cDNA synthesis used template-switch 5'RACE with a primer carrying a 10-nucleotide random unique molecular identifier tagging each TCR transcript. Each sequencing run produced over 190 million TCR-beta sequences covering 15-18 subjects. The RNeasy kit was used to extract total RNA. The KAPA Real-time Library Amplification kit was used to amplify TCR-beta VDJ regions with primers targeting the TCR constant region and the 5'RACE anchor. A first PCR added sample indexes and Illumina adaptors, and a second PCR then raised library yield. The roughly 650 bp TCR product was size-selected on a 2% E-gel SizeSelection system after Ampure bead purification. Library quality was checked on a Bioanalyzer, concentration was measured with Qubit, and libraries were quantified with the Kapa Library Quantification kit before pooling. An Illumina HiSeq 2500 was used to sequence the libraries paired-end at 2 x 150 bp. To increase sequence diversity, roughly 24-32% phiX was spiked into each library pool. Under the source paper's analysis protocol: Quality-filtered reads were processed with the UMI-based MiGEC pipeline, which removed over 75% of raw TCR sequences during error correction. IMGT germline references were used for aligning VDJ genes, and each clonotype was defined as a unique CDR3 amino acid sequence together with its V-J genes. Clonal expansion, Shannon diversity, and CDR3 relatedness (CalcPairwiseDistances, ClusterSamples) were evaluated with VDJtools, and phylogenetic trees were built with CLCbio workbench. A clone was classed as expanded if it had 8 or more unique UMIs, a cutoff based on coefficient-of-variation modelling across technical triplicates. The public sequencing data were trimmed at Q25 with fastp and processed into clonotypes with MiXCR by TCRdb, which kept only in-frame beta chains. Here each entry gathers all rows of one CDR3 protein and keeps the most common genes and DNA. It is TCRdb's table, rather than the study itself, that gives the V and J calls and clone size. A total of about 92,000 distinct CDR3 sequences appear in this sample, around 3.5% of them only once. 2.5% to 3% of the sample is held by the ten biggest clonotypes.

Results and caveats for the whole study, not just this receptor: No identical CDR3 amino acid sequences were shared among expanded clones across subjects, suggesting private TCR-beta repertoires in all groups. TCR clonal expansion was highest in HAM/TSP patients and lowest in MS patients, with MS patients falling below even healthy controls. No association of the MS cluster with clinical or MRI features was observed, and the need for larger cohorts was stated by the authors. Repertoires from 18 of 34 MS patients were grouped by phylogenetic analysis into a cluster of related CDR3 sequences, suggesting a possible repertoire-level signature.

Between the V and J ends, shortened by 6 bases and 3 bases respectively, the junction contains 14 bases. From the cysteine up to the phenylalanine, the CDR3 has a length of 15 residues. Only the CDR3 DNA is retained, 45 bases long and in frame from the first base. This clonotype occurred many times. The clone's antigen remains unknown. Base quality data are lacking; no much larger clone is found one base away. For the unsorted PBMC libraries, 2 million PBMCs were stored in RNAlater at -80 degrees C until RNA extraction and were used to generate the libraries. Multiple sclerosis patients were enrolled in a US clinical protocol under which disease progression was evaluated by magnetic resonance imaging. Peripheral blood was subjected to Ficoll-Hypaque density gradient centrifugation to isolate PBMCs, which were then cryopreserved in liquid nitrogen.

This sequence uses TRBV12-3 or TRBV12-4 and TRBJ1-4, with a weak D call of TRBD1 (6 bases match). The source material was PBMCs. The sequence was collected from a woman in her 50s with multiple sclerosis. The nucleotide sequence reads TGTGCCAGCAGCCCCCCGAAGGGGGCTAATGAAAAACTGTTTTTT. Its product reads: CASSPPKGANEKLFF.